This TCR beta chain is from a study of pediatric ulcerative colitis. CDR1 is SGHDT, CDR2 YYEEEE, per germline. The CDR3 consists of 13 residues. V was shortened by 4 bases and J by 4 bases, with 11 bases between the two germline ends. TCRdb's copy holds only in-frame clones and misses some; the assay was immunoSEQ multiplex PCR. The data show fewer than 40,000 clones, more than 75% seen once. Input material: blood. This chain links TRBV5-6 with TRBJ1-2; tentatively, D is TRBD1 (5 bases). The receptor's source is a boy under 18 with severe ulcerative colitis. Here the CDR3 reads CASSTRVPYGYTF. CDR3 DNA: TGTGCCAGCAGCACCAGGGTTCCCTATGGCTACACCTTC.